This T cell receptor (beta chain) originates from a study of OX40 agonist ivuxolimab in advanced cancers. TCRdb keeps only in-frame clones here, not all; method: immunoSEQ multiplex PCR. The sample lists tens of thousands of clones, about 90% occurring once. To note about this clone: Other DNA sequences from this sample encode an identical CDR3 as well.

The CDR3 length is 16 residues. CDR1 is LGHNA, CDR2 YNFKEQ, per germline. V was clipped by 1 base and J by 1 base, with 10 bases between them. Sample: CD4+ or CD8+ T cells sorted from blood, taken in a trial of the OX40 agonist ivuxolimab. The V and J genes are TRBV4-2 and TRBJ2-2; no definite D call. The receptor was derived from an adult with an advanced solid tumor such as melanoma, head and neck, liver or kidney cancer. The CDR3 DNA reads TGTGCCAGCAGCCAAGTTTGGACGGGGAACACCGGGGAGCTGTTTTTT. It encodes CASSQVWTGNTGELFF.